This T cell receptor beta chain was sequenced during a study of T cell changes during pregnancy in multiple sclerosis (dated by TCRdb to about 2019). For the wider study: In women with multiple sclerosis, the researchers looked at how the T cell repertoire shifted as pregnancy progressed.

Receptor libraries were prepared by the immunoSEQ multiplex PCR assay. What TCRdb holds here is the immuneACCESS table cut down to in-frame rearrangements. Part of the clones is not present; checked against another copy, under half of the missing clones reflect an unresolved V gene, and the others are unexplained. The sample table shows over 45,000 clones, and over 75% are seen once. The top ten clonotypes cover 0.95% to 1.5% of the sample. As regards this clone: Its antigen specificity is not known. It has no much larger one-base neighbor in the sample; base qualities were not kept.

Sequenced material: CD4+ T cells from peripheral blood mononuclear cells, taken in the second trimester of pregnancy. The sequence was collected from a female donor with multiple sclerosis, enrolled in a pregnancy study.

This receptor carries the CDR3 CASSSGPQGITEAFF. The DNA sequence is TGTGCCAGCAGCTCGGGGCCCCAGGGGATCACTGAAGCTTTCTTT. Rearrangement joined TRBV11-2 to TRBJ1-1; matching of 6 bases hints at TRBD1 as the D gene. In the germline V gene, CDR1 corresponds to SGHAT and CDR2 to FQNNGV. A distance of 16 bases separates the germline ends of V and J, which lose 4 bases and 4 bases respectively. The CDR3, from cysteine to phenylalanine, totals 15 residues. The read is trimmed to its CDR3 DNA, 45 bases read in frame from base 1.